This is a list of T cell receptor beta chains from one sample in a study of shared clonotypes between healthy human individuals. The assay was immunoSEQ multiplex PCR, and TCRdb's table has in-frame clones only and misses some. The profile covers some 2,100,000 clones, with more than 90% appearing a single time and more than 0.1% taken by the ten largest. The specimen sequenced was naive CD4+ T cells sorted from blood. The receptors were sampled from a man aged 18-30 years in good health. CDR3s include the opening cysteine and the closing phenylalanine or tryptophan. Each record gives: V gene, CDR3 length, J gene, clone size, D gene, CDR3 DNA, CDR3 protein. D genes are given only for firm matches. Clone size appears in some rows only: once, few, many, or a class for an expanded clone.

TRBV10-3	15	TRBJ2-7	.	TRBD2	TGTGCCATCAGTGAGGGGACTAGCGCTGGTCGCGAGCAGTACTTC	CAISEGTSAGREQYF
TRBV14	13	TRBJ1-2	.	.	TGTGCCAGCAGCACAGATTTAAGAACTGGCTACACCTTC	CASSTDLRTGYTF
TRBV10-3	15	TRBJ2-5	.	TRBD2	TGTGCCATCAGTGAGTCAGCGGGAGTGGGGGAGACCCAGTACTTC	CAISESAGVGETQYF
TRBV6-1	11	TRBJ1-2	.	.	TGTGCCAGCAGTACAGCCCAAGGCTACACCTTC	CASSTAQGYTF
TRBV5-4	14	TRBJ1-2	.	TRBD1	TGTGCCAGCAGCCAGGACAGGGCGTTTCAGGGCTACACCTTC	CASSQDRAFQGYTF
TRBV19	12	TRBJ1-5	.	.	TGTGCCGTCTCAGGGAGCAATCAGCCCCAGCATTTT	CAVSGSNQPQHF
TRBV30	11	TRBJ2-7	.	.	TGTGCCTGGAGTGCCGATTACGAGCAGTACTTC	CAWSADYEQYF
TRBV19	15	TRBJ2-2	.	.	TGTGCCAGTAGAATTGGGAGGGGGGACACCGGGGAGCTGTTTTTT	CASRIGRGDTGELFF
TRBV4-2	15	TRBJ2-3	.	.	TGTGCCAGCAGCACCAGCGCGGCTAGCACAGATACGCAGTATTTT	CASSTSAASTDTQYF
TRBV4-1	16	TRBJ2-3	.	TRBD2	TGCGCCAGCAGCCAAACAGCGGGGGTCGAGACAGATACGCAGTATTTT	CASSQTAGVETDTQYF
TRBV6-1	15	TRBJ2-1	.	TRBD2	TGTGCCAGCCGGGGGTCAGCGGGAGCGAACAATGAGCAGTTCTTC	CASRGSAGANNEQFF
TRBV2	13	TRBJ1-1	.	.	TGTGCCAGCAGTGCGGGACAGAACACTGAAGCTTTCTTT	CASSAGQNTEAFF
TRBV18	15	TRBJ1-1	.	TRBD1	TGTGCCAGCTCGCCTGGTCCAGGGGGAAACACTGAAGCTTTCTTT	CASSPGPGGNTEAFF
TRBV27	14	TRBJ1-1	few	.	TGTGCCAGCAGTTTAGAGGGGGGCAACACTGAAGCTTTCTTT	CASSLEGGNTEAFF
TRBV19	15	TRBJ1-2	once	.	TGTGCCAGTAGTATCTTCTCTCAGTCCCCCAAGGGCTACACCTTC	CASSIFSQSPKGYTF
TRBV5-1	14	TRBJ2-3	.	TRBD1	TGCGCCAGCAGCTTACGACAGGGGACAGATACGCAGTATTTT	CASSLRQGTDTQYF
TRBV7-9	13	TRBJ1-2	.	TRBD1	TGTGCCAGCAGCTTCGGGGACAGGTTTGGCTACACCTTC	CASSFGDRFGYTF
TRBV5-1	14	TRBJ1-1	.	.	TGCGCCAGCAGCCCAGCTCGGACAGACACTGAAGCTTTCTTT	CASSPARTDTEAFF
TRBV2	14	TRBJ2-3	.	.	TGTGCCAGCATCAGGGGCCGTAGCACAGATACGCAGTATTTT	CASIRGRSTDTQYF
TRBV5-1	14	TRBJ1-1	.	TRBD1	TGCGCCAGCAGCTTGACCCCAGGGGGCACTGAAGCTTTCTTT	CASSLTPGGTEAFF
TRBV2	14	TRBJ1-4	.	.	TGTGCCAGCAGTGGAGCTAAAGTGGCAGAAAAACTGTTTTTT	CASSGAKVAEKLFF
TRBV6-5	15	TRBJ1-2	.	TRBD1	TGTGCCAGCAGGACCTTCCGGACAGGGAACTATGGCTACACCTTC	CASRTFRTGNYGYTF
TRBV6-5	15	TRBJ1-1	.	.	TGTGCCAGCAGTTACGGACCCCGACCCCACACTGAAGCTTTCTTT	CASSYGPRPHTEAFF
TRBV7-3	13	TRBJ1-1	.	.	TGTGCCAGCAGCTTAAAGCCCGGGGGGAAAGCTTTCTTT	CASSLKPGGKAFF
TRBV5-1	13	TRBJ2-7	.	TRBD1	TGCGCCAGCAGCAAGGGACAGGGAAACGAGCAGTACTTC	CASSKGQGNEQYF